These 27 T cell receptor beta chains were all obtained from the same sample, sequenced in a study of T-cell reconstitution after alpha-beta-depleted transplantation in children. During its preparation, the TCRbeta library received unique molecular identifiers. TCRdb re-derived calls from the PCR reads in MiXCR, one entry per CDR3 protein. The sample contains 450,000 to 550,000 distinct CDR3 sequences, roughly 10% of which appear only once. Here the sequenced sample was PBMCs, mostly from graft donor cells, taken 180 days after TCRalphabeta/CD19-depleted stem cell transplant. The receptors were sampled from a female patient aged 2-9 years who had a stem cell transplant for aplastic anemia, so the T cells may come from the graft donor.

In this sample, this clonotype turned up a few times. The CDR3 DNA follows: TGCGCCAGCAGCTTGACAGCAGCCGGCTACACCTTC. This translates into CASSLTAAGYTF. This rearrangement joins TRBV5-1 to TRBJ1-2, with D hard to call. From germline, CDR1 is SGHRS and CDR2 YFSETQ. This CDR3 contains 12 residues. Trimming shortened V by 1 base and J by 8 bases, and 9 bases separated the two germline ends. The full variable domain, with the rest looked up from reference TRBV5-1 and TRBJ1-2, is KAGVTQTPRYLIKTRGQQVTLSCSPISGHRSVSWYQQTPGQGLQFLFEYFSETQRNKGNFPGRFSGRQFSNSRSEMNVSTLELGDSALYLCASSLTAAGYTFGSGTRLTVV.

The chain combines TRBV10-3 with TRBJ2-5, with 8 bases aligning to TRBD1. CDR3 size: 15 residues. V gave up 2 bases and J gave up 5 bases; unmatched junction bases: 7. Per the germline V gene, CDR1 is ENHRY and CDR2 is SYGVKD. CDR3 region: CAISERGRGLETQYF. The CDR3 nucleotides are TGTGCCATCAGTGAGCGCGGCAGGGGGCTGGAGACCCAGTACTTC.

In this sample, this clonotype turned up a few times. The chain recombines TRBV12-3 or TRBV12-4 with TRBJ1-4; no definite D call. The CDR3 is made up of 12 amino acids. V lost 3 bases and J lost 5, with 4 bases in between. For the CDR3, the DNA is TGTGCCAGCAGTTTGAGGAATGAAAAACTGTTTTTT. Its translation: CASSLRNEKLFF.

This clonotype was seen many times. This chain's CDR3 is CASSFALALGYEQYF. The CDR3, as DNA: TGTGCCAGCAGTTTCGCTTTGGCCCTCGGGTACGAGCAGTACTTC. J is TRBJ2-7 and V is TRBV27; D remains ambiguous. CDR1 and CDR2 (germline): MNHEY, SMNVEV (reference sequence). V lost 3 bases to trimming and J lost 4 bases, with 16 bases between them. This CDR3 spans 15 amino acids.

This clonotype has a count of ten or more. This chain links TRBV20-1 with TRBJ2-1; tentative D call: TRBD2 (7 bases). From germline, CDR1 is DFQATT and CDR2 SNEGSKA (reference sequence). Trimming pared 5 bases from V and 0 bases from J, leaving 14 bases between. The CDR3 is 15 amino acids. The CDR3 DNA reads as TGCAGTGCTTGGGGGCGGGAGCCCTCCTACAATGAGCAGTTCTTC. Translated, it gives CSAWGREPSYNEQFF.

V is TRBV5-1 and J is TRBJ2-1; D unclear. The ends were cut back, 2 bases at V and 0 bases at J, with 6 bases in the middle. Germline assignment: CDR1 SGHRS and CDR2 YFSETQ. The CDR3 is 14 amino acids. The CDR3 DNA sequence: TGCGCCAGCAGCTTAGCTTTCTCCTACAATGAGCAGTTCTTC. It specifies CASSLAFSYNEQFF.

This clonotype has only a few counts. The CDR3 nucleotides read TGTGCCACCAGTGATACCCAGGGACAGGGCCGTAGCTACGAGCAGTACGTC. Its translation: CATSDTQGQGRSYEQYV. The rearrangement joins TRBV24-1 to TRBJ2-7, with 9 positions matching TRBD1. The V and J ends lost 3 bases and 3 bases, in that order; junction bases with no gene match: 11. The CDR3 sequence is 17 residues long. Germline CDR1 KGHDR, CDR2 SFDVKD.

This chain joins TRBV5-1 and TRBJ2-5; 9 bases map to TRBD1. Germline CDR1 SGHRS, CDR2 YFSETQ. J was trimmed by 4 bases and V by 3 bases; bases with no gene match: 4. The CDR3 runs to 14 residues. The CDR3 sequence: CASSSGTGRETQYF. CDR3 nucleotide sequence: TGCGCCAGCAGCTCCGGGACAGGGAGAGAGACCCAGTACTTC.

The chain combines TRBV7-2 with TRBJ2-7; TRBD2 aligns across 8 bases. There are 15 residues in the CDR3. J lost 0 bases, V lost 3 bases, and 4 bases had no gene match. CDR1 and CDR2 from the germline V gene are SGHTA and FQGNSA. CDR3 residues: CASSFSGTNSYEQYF. CDR3 sequence (DNA): TGTGCCAGCAGCTTTAGCGGGACTAACTCCTACGAGCAGTACTTC.

The sample holds many counts of this clonotype. The rearrangement joins TRBV20-1 to TRBJ2-1; the match to TRBD2 covers 10 bases. Trimming removed 0 bases from V and 6 bases from J; junction bases left unmatched: 11. Germline CDR1 and CDR2: DFQATT and SNEGSKA (reference sequence). CDR3 size: 17 residues. Here the CDR3 reads CSARDRDSGRSFNEQFF. CDR3 nucleotide sequence: TGCAGTGCTAGAGATAGAGATAGCGGGAGGTCGTTCAATGAGCAGTTCTTC.

This clonotype has just a few counts. J is TRBJ1-1 and V is TRBV7-9, with D tentatively TRBD1 (5 bases). Trimming removed 5 bases at V and 1 base at J, with 14 bases between. The CDR3 has 15 amino acids. Germline assignment: CDR1 SEHNR and CDR2 FQNEAQ (reference sequence). This CDR3 reads CASSLVGGENTEAFF. The DNA of the CDR3 is TGTGCCAGCAGCCTAGTTGGGGGAGAGAACACTGAAGCTTTCTTT.

This clonotype occurred a few times. CDR3 nucleotide sequence: TGTGCCAGCAGCTTAGCGGTAGGGGGGGCGGTCTCCTACGAGCAGTACGTC. Translation gives CASSLAVGGAVSYEQYV. The gene calls are TRBV7-9 and TRBJ2-7, with D perhaps TRBD2 (7 bases). The CDR3 length is 17 residues. Germline CDR1 is SEHNR and CDR2 is FQNEAQ (reference sequence). V was shortened by 0 bases and J by 0 bases, with 15 bases between the two germline ends.

This chain connects TRBV29-1 to TRBJ1-1; D is undetermined. Germline lookup yields CDR1 SQVTM and CDR2 ANQGSEA. Trimming removed 4 bases at V and 4 bases at J, with 19 bases between. There are 15 residues in the CDR3. The CDR3 bases are TGCAGCGTTGCCCGGGTCGTCATATGGGGCACTGAAGCTTTCTTT. Translating it yields CSVARVVIWGTEAFF.

This chain connects TRBV7-2 to TRBJ2-5; D may correspond to TRBD1 or TRBD2 (6 bases each). The length of the CDR3 is 16 residues. Per the germline V gene, CDR1 is SGHTA and CDR2 is FQGNSA. The V and J ends lost 2 bases and 2 bases respectively, with 15 bases between them. CDR3 protein: CASSLRGRDQQETQYF. The CDR3 DNA reads as TGTGCCAGCAGCTTACGGGGGCGTGACCAGCAAGAGACCCAGTACTTC. Full variable domain (missing parts from reference TRBV7-2 and TRBJ2-5): GAGVSQSPSNKVTEKGKDVELRCDPISGHTALYWYRQSLGQGLEFLIYFQGNSAPDKSGLPSDRFSAERTGGSVSTLTIQRTQQEDSAVYLCASSLRGRDQQETQYFGPGTRLLVL.

In its sample, this clonotype was seen a few times. This rearrangement joins TRBV20-1 to TRBJ2-7, with 9 positions matching TRBD1. The germline V gene has CDR1 DFQATT and CDR2 SNEGSKA (reference sequence). CDR3 length: 12 amino acids. The junction had 1 base not matched to a gene; V was cut back by 7 bases and J by 0 bases. The CDR3 sequence is CSGTGVSYEQYF. In DNA form, the CDR3 reads TGCAGTGGGACAGGGGTCTCCTACGAGCAGTACTTC.

This clonotype has more than one count but fewer than ten. The rearrangement joins TRBV12-3 or TRBV12-4 to TRBJ2-1, with a possible D match to TRBD1 (6 bases). Trimming left V 0 bases short and J 4 bases short, with 10 bases between. This CDR3 comprises 15 residues. The CDR3 nucleotides are TGTGCCAGCAGTTTAGCGGGGGCCATATACAATGAGCAGTTCTTC. The encoded protein is CASSLAGAIYNEQFF.

V and J are TRBV6-2 or TRBV6-3 and TRBJ2-5, with 8 nucleotides matching TRBD2. The J segment lost 5 bases and the V segment lost 5 bases, leaving 4 bases of the junction unmatched. The V gene's germline CDR1 is MNHEY and CDR2 SVGEGT. The CDR3 sequence is 13 residues long. CDR3 DNA sequence: TGTGCCAGCAGTGGGACTAGTCCGGAGACCCAGTACTTC. Its translation is CASSGTSPETQYF.

In this sample, this clonotype turned up a few times. V and J are TRBV4-3 and TRBJ1-2; TRBD1 aligns across 7 bases. The ends lost 4 bases at V and 0 bases at J; junction bases unmatched: 11. This CDR3 is 17 amino acids long. The germline V gene has CDR1 LGHNA and CDR2 YSLEER. The CDR3 loop is CASSLRQGGFANYGYTF. CDR3 sequence (DNA): TGCGCCAGCAGCCTACGACAGGGAGGTTTCGCTAACTATGGCTACACCTTC.

The genes are TRBV6-2 or TRBV6-3 and TRBJ2-2; 8 bases are shared with TRBD2. The germline CDR1 and CDR2 sequences are MNHEY and SVGEGT. The CDR3 has 15 residues. In DNA, the CDR3 is TGTGGTGTAGCGGGACCGACAGTTAACACCGGGGAGCTGTTTTTT. This gives the protein CGVAGPTVNTGELFF.

This clonotype turned up a few times. The chain employs TRBV6-2 or TRBV6-3 and TRBJ2-1; 9 nucleotides agree with TRBD1. Trimming took 5 bases from V and 5 from J; bases not matched to a gene: 10. Germline CDR1 is MNHEY and CDR2 is SVGEGT. The length of the CDR3 is 16 residues. CDR3 loop: CASSPLNRGPHNEQFF. As DNA, the CDR3 is TGTGCCAGCAGTCCGTTGAACAGGGGGCCCCACAATGAGCAGTTCTTC.

The sample holds one count of this clonotype. The rearrangement links TRBV6-5 to TRBJ1-2; D is perhaps TRBD1 (6 bases). The germline CDR1 and CDR2 sequences are MNHEY and SVGAGI. CDR3 size: 15 residues. V was trimmed by 0 bases and J by 8 bases, leaving 16 bases between them. CDR3 DNA: TGTGCCAGCAGTTACTCCGGACGGGACATTAACGGCTACACCTTC. Translating gives CASSYSGRDINGYTF.

This clonotype was seen ten or more times. J is TRBJ2-7 and V is TRBV12-3 or TRBV12-4; no clear D gene. This CDR3 region has 13 residues. V was pared by 8 bases and J by 1 base, with 12 bases between. CDR3: CASSAQQSYEQYF. CDR3 bases: TGTGCCAGCTCTGCTCAACAGTCCTACGAGCAGTACTTC.

The chain carries TRBV12-3 or TRBV12-4 and TRBJ2-2; D remains ambiguous. CDR3 size: 12 residues. The V gene lost 7 bases and the J gene lost 0 bases, with 3 bases spanning the gap. The CDR3 protein is CASTTNTGELFF. CDR3 bases: TGTGCCAGCACTACGAACACCGGGGAGCTGTTTTTT.

In this sample, this clonotype turned up a few times. The chain recombines TRBV7-2 with TRBJ2-2; D is ambiguous. V lost 0 bases and J lost 5, with 10 bases in between. Germline values: CDR1 SGHTA, CDR2 FQGNSA. CDR3 length: 15 residues. This chain's CDR3 is CASSLAWGITGELFF. In nucleotides, the CDR3 is TGTGCCAGCAGCTTAGCGTGGGGTATTACCGGGGAGCTGTTTTTT. Combining the CDR3 with reference TRBV7-2 and TRBJ2-2 gives the whole variable domain GAGVSQSPSNKVTEKGKDVELRCDPISGHTALYWYRQSLGQGLEFLIYFQGNSAPDKSGLPSDRFSAERTGGSVSTLTIQRTQQEDSAVYLCASSLAWGITGELFFGEGSRLTVL.

V is TRBV6-2 or TRBV6-3 and J is TRBJ2-1, with D tentatively TRBD2 (5 bases). The CDR3 is made up of 16 amino acids. The V gene lost 7 bases and the J gene lost 1 base, with 17 bases spanning the gap. Germline V gene sequence: CDR1 MNHEY, CDR2 SVGEGT. CDR3 nucleotide sequence: TGTGCCAGCATGAAGGCTAGGGAGCTTTCCTACAATGAGCAGTTCTTC. Translation: CASMKARELSYNEQFF.

This clonotype has a handful of counts. The chain links TRBV5-1 to TRBJ2-1; TRBD2 matches at 8 bases. The CDR3 length is 18 residues. Germline CDR1 and CDR2: SGHRS and YFSETQ. With 0 bases clipped from V and 1 base from J, the junction kept 9 bases outside the gene matches. The CDR3 region has the DNA TGCGCCAGCAGCTTGGGGCCGGGACTAGTAGGTTCCTACAATGAGCAGTTCTTC. Amino acids: CASSLGPGLVGSYNEQFF.

The V and J genes are TRBV28 and TRBJ2-7; 7 bases fit TRBD2. Per the germline V gene, CDR1 is MDHEN and CDR2 is SYDVKM. The J segment lost 0 bases and the V segment lost 4 bases, leaving 0 bases of the junction unmatched. This CDR3 region has 13 residues. CDR3 residues: CASSWGGSYEQYF. CDR3 bases: TGTGCCAGCAGTTGGGGGGGCTCCTACGAGCAGTACTTC.